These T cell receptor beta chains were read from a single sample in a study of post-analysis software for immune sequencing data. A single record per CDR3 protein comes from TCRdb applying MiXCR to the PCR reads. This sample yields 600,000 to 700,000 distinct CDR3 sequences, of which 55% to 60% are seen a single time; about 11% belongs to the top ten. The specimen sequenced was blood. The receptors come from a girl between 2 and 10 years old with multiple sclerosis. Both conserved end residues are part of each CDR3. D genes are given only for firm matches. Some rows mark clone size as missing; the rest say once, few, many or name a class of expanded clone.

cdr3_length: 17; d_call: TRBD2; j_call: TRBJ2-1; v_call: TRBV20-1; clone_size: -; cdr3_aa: CSARSSAGGSSYNEQFF; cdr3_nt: TGCAGTGCTAGATCATCAGCGGGAGGTAGCTCCTACAATGAGCAGTTCTTC
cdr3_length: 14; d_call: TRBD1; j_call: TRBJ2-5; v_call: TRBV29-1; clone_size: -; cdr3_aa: CSVELGQGLNGQYF; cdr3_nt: TGCAGCGTTGAGTTAGGACAGGGGCTCAATGGGCAGTACTTC
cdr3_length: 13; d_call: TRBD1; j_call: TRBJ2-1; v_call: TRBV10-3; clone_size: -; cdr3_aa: CAISRDREHEQFF; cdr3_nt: TGTGCCATCAGCCGGGACAGGGAGCATGAGCAGTTCTTC
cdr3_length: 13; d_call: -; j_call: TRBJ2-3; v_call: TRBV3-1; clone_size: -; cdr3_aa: CASSQEWTNTQYF; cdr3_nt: TGTGCCAGCAGCCAAGAATGGACGAATACGCAGTATTTT
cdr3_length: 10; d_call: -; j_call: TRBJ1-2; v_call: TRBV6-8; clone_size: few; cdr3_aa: CASRGRGYTF; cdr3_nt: TGTGCCAGCAGGGGAAGGGGCTACACCTTC
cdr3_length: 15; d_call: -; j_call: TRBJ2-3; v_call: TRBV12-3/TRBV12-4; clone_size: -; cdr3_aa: CASSSRGGPTDTQYF; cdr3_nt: TGTGCCAGCAGTTCTAGGGGGGGCCCCACAGATACGCAGTATTTT
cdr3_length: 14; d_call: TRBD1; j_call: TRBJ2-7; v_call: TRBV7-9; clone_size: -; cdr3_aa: CASDTGGESYEQYF; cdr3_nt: TGTGCCAGCGACACAGGGGGCGAAAGCTACGAGCAGTACTTC
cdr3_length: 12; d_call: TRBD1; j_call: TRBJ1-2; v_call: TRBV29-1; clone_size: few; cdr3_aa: CSVRMGQYGYTF; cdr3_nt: TGCAGCGTGAGAATGGGACAGTATGGCTACACCTTC
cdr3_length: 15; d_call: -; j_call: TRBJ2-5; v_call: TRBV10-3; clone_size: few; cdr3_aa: CAISDSKGDQETQYF; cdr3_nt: TGTGCCATCAGTGATTCCAAGGGGGACCAAGAGACCCAGTACTTC
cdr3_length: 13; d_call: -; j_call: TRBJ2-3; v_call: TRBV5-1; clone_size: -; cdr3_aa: CASNDDETDTQYF; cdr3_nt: TGCGCCAGCAACGACGATGAGACAGATACGCAGTATTTT
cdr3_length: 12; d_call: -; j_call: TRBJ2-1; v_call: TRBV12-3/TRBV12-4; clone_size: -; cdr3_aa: CASRFRDNEQFF; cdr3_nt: TGTGCCAGCAGGTTTAGGGACAATGAGCAGTTCTTC
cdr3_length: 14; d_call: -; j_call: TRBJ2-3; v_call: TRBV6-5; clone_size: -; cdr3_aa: CASSSLGTTDTQYF; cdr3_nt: TGTGCCAGCAGTTCCCTCGGGACTACAGATACGCAGTATTTT
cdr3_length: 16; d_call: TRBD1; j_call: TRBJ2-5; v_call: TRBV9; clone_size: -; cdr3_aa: CASSVKVGQGSDGQYF; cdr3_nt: TGTGCCAGCAGCGTTAAAGTGGGACAGGGCTCCGACGGGCAGTACTTC
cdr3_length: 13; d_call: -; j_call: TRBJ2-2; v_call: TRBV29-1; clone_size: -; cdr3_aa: CSGRHPNTGERFF; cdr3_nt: TGCAGCGGGAGACATCCGAACACCGGGGAGCGGTTTTTT
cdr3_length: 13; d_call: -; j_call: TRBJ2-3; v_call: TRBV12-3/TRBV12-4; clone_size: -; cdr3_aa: CASSPPEGSSEYF; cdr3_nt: TGTGCCAGCAGTCCCCCGGAGGGCTCCTCGGAGTATTTT
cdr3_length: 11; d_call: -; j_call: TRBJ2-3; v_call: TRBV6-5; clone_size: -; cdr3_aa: CASTFGGTQYF; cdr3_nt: TGTGCCAGTACTTTCGGGGGTACGCAGTATTTT
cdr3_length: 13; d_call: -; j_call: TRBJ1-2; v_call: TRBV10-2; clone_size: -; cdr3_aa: CASSEFREDGYTF; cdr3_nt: TGCGCCAGCAGTGAGTTCAGGGAGGATGGCTACACCTTC
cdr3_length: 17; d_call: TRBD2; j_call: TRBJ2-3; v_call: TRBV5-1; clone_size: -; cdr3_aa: CASSKGLAGVTGDTQYF; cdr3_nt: TGCGCCAGCAGCAAGGGACTAGCGGGAGTGACGGGCGATACGCAGTATTTT
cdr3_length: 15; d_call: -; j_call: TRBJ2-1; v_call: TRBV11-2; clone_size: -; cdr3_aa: CASSLDILGYNEQFF; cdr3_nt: TGTGCCAGCAGCTTAGACATACTCGGATACAATGAGCAGTTCTTC
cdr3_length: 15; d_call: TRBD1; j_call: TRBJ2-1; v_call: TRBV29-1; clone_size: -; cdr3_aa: CSVESGADRGNEQFF; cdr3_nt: TGCAGCGTTGAGTCCGGAGCGGACAGGGGCAATGAGCAGTTCTTC
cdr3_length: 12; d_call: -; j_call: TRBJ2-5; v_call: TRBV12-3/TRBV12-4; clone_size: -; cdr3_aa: CASSFGSRTQYF; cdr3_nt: TGTGCCAGCAGTTTTGGCTCGAGGACCCAGTACTTC
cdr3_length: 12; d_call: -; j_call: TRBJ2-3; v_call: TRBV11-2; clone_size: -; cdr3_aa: CASSPEIHTQYF; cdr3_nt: TGTGCCAGCAGCCCAGAGATACATACGCAGTATTTT
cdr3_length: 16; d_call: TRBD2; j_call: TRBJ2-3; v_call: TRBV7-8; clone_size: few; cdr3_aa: CASSLGASGGTDTQYF; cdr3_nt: TGTGCCAGCAGCTTAGGGGCTAGCGGGGGGACAGATACGCAGTATTTT
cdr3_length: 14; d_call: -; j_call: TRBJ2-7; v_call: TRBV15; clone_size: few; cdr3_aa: CATSRDSAPGIQYF; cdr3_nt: TGTGCCACCAGCAGAGATTCCGCGCCCGGTATTCAGTACTTC
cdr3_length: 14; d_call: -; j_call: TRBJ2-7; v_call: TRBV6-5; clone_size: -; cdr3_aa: CAVQRATISYEQYF; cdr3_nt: TGTGCCGTGCAAAGGGCAACCATCTCCTACGAGCAGTACTTC
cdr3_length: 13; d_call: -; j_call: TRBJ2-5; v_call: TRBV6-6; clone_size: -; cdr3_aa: CASWRGPQETQYF; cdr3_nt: TGTGCCAGCTGGAGGGGGCCCCAAGAGACCCAGTACTTC
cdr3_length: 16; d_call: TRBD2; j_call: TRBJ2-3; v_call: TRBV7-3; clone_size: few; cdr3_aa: CASSLYASGRTDTQYF; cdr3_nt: TGTGCCAGCAGCTTATACGCTAGCGGGAGGACAGATACGCAGTATTTT
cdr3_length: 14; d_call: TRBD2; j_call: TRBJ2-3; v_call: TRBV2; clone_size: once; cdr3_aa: CASSEGTSADTQYF; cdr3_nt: TGTGCCAGCAGTGAAGGGACTAGCGCAGATACGCAGTATTTT
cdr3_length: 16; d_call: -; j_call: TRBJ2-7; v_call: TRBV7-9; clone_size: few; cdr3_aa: CASSPGTGTPDYEQYF; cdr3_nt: TGTGCCAGCAGCCCAGGGACCGGGACACCTGACTACGAGCAGTACTTC
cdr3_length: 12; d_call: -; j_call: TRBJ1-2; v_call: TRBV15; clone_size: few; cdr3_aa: CATSRDPGGYTF; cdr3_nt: TGTGCCACCAGCAGAGATCCGGGTGGCTACACCTTC
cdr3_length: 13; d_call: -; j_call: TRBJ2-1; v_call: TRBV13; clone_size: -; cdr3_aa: CASSLRLFDEQFF; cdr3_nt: TGTGCCAGCAGCTTACGACTATTTGATGAGCAGTTCTTC
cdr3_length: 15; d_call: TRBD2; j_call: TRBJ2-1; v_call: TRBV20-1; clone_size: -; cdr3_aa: CSASKAGTTYNEQFF; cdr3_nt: TGCAGTGCTTCGAAAGCGGGAACCACCTACAATGAGCAGTTCTTC
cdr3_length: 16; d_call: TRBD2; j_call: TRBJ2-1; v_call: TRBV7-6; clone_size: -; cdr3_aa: CASSPTLAGGIDEQFF; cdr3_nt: TGTGCCAGCAGCCCCACCCTAGCGGGAGGGATCGATGAGCAGTTCTTC
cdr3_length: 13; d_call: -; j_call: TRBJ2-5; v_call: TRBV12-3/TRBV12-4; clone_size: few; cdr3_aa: CASSFVPPETQYF; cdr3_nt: TGTGCCAGCAGTTTTGTGCCCCCAGAGACCCAGTACTTC
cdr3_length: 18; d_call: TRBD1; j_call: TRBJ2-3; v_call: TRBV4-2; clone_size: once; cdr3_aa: CASSLGMGRTGSPDTQYF; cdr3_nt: TGTGCCAGCAGCCTCGGTATGGGCCGGACAGGGAGCCCAGATACGCAGTATTTT
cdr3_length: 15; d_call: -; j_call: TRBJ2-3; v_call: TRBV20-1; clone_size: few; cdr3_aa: CSAGNSVSSTDTQYF; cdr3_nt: TGCAGTGCTGGCAATAGCGTCTCTAGCACAGATACGCAGTATTTT
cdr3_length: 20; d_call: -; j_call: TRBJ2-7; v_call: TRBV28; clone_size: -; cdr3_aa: CASSLTWVPTGVQSYNEQYF; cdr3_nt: TGTGCCAGCAGTTTAACGTGGGTCCCAACGGGAGTACAGTCCTACAATGAGCAGTACTTC
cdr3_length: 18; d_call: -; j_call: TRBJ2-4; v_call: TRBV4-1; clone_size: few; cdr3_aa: CVSSQDWVYGSAKNIQYF; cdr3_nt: TGCGTCAGCAGCCAAGATTGGGTTTACGGGAGTGCCAAAAACATTCAGTACTTC
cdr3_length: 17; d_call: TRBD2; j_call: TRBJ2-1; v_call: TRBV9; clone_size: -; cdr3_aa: CASSPPGLAGAGYEQFF; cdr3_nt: TGTGCCAGCAGCCCTCCGGGACTAGCGGGAGCGGGGTATGAGCAGTTCTTC
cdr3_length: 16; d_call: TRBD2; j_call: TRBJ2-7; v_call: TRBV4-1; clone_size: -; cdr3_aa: CASSQDPSGRAYEQYF; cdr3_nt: TGCGCCAGCAGCCAAGATCCAAGCGGGAGGGCCTACGAGCAGTACTTC
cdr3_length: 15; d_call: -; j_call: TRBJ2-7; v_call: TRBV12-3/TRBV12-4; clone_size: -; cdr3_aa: CASSPWVQADYEQYF; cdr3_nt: TGTGCCAGCAGCCCGTGGGTTCAAGCAGACTACGAGCAGTACTTC
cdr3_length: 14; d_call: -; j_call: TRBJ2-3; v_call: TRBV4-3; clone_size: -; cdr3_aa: CASSPEVRPDTQYF; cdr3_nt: TGCGCCAGCAGCCCGGAAGTTAGGCCAGATACGCAGTATTTT
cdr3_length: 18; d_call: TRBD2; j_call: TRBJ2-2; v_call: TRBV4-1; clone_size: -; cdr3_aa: CASSQGGRQREVPGELFF; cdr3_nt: TGCGCCAGCAGCCAAGGGGGTCGTCAGCGGGAGGTCCCCGGGGAGCTGTTTTTT
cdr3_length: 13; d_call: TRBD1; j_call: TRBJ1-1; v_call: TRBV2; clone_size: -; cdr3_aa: CASLGTGGTEAFF; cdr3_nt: TGTGCCAGCCTGGGGACAGGGGGGACTGAAGCTTTCTTT